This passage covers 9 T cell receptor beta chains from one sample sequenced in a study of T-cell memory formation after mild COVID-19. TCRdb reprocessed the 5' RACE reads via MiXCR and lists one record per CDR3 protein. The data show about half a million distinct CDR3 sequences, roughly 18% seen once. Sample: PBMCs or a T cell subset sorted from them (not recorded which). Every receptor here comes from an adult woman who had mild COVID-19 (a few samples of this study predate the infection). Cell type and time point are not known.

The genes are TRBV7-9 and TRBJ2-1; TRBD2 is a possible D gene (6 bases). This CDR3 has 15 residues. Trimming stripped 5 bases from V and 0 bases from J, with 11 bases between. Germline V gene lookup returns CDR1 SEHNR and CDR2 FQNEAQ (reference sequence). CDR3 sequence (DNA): TGTGCCAGCAGCAAGTCTAGCGTCTCCTACAATGAGCAGTTCTTC. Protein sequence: CASSKSSVSYNEQFF.

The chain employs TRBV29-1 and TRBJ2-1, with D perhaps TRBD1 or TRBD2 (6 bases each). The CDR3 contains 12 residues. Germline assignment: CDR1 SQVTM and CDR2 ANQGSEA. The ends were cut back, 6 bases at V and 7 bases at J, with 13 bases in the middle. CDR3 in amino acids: CSVDRGGNEQFF. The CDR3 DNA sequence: TGCAGCGTAGACCGAGGGGGGAATGAGCAGTTCTTC.

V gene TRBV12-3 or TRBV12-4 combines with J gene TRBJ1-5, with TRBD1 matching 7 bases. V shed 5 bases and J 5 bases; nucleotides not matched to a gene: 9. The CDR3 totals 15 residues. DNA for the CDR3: TGTGCCAGCAGTGGACGGACAGGTAAACATCAGCCCCAGCATTTT. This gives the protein CASSGRTGKHQPQHF.

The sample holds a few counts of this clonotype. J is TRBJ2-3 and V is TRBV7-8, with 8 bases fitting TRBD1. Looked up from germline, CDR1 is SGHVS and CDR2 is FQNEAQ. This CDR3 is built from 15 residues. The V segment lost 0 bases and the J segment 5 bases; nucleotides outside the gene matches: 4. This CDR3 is CASSLADRGIDTQYF. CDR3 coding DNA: TGTGCCAGCAGCTTAGCAGACAGGGGTATAGATACGCAGTATTTT.

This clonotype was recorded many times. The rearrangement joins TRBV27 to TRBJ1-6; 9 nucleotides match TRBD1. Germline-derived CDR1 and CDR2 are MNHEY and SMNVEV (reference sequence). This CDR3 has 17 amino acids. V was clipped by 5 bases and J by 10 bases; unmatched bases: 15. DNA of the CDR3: TGTGCCAGCAGTGCGGCGGGGACAGGGAGGAAGGGATCACCCCTCCACTTT. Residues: CASSAAGTGRKGSPLHF.

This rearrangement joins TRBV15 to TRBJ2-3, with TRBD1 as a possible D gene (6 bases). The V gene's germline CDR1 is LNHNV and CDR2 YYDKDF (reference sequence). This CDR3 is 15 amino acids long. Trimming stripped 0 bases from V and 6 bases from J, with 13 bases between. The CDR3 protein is CATSRDLTGKDTQYF. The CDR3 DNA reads TGTGCCACCAGCAGAGATTTAACAGGGAAGGATACGCAGTATTTT.

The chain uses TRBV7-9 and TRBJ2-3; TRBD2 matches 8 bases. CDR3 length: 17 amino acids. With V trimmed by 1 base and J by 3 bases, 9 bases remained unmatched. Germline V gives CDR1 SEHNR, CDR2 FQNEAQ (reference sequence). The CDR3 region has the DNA TGTGCCAGCAGCTTAGGAACTAGCGGAGCTTATACAGATACGCAGTATTTT. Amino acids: CASSLGTSGAYTDTQYF. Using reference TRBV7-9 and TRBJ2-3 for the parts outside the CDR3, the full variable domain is DTGVSQNPRHKITKRGQNVTFRCDPISEHNRLYWYRQTLGQGPEFLTYFQNEAQLEKSRLLSDRFSAERPKGSFSTLEIQRTEQGDSAMYLCASSLGTSGAYTDTQYFGPGTRLTVL.

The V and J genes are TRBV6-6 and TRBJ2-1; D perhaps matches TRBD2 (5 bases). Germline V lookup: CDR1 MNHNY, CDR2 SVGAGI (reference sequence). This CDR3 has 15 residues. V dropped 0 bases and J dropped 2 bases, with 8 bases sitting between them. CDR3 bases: TGTGCCAGCAGTTACTCCGAGGGTGCCTACAATGAGCAGTTCTTC. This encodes CASSYSEGAYNEQFF.

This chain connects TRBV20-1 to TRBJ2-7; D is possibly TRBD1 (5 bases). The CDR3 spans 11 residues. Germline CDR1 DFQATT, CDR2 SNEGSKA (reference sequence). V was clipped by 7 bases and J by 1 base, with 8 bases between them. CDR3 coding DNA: TGCAGTGTAGGGGTGTCCTACGAGCAGTACTTC. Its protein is CSVGVSYEQYF.